Sequencing of this T cell receptor beta chain was carried out in a study of breast tumors, draining lymph nodes, adjacent tissues. TCRdb re-derived calls from the multiplex PCR reads in MiXCR, one entry per CDR3 protein. The sample lists tens of thousands of distinct CDR3 sequences; roughly 40% were seen once. Study-level points and caveats: Tumor TCR diversity was below lymph nodes but above nontumor tissue.

The ends lost 2 bases at V and 5 bases at J; junction bases unmatched: 4. The CDR3 is made up of 15 amino acids. Germline CDR1 reads KGHSH; CDR2 reads LQKENI. This clonotype was picked up many times. Its antigen remains unknown. V is TRBV18 and J is TRBJ2-1, with TRBD1 identical over 9 bases. The specimen was breast tumor tissue. The origin of this receptor is a female donor with breast cancer. Some clones in this sample may be carry-over from other donors' samples. CDR3 amino acids: CASSPGTGSDNEQFF. The CDR3 region has the DNA TGTGCCAGCTCACCAGGGACAGGGTCCGACAATGAGCAGTTCTTC.